Below, 5 T cell receptor beta chains from the same sample are listed, as sequenced in a study of T cells in localized non-small cell lung cancer (dated by TCRdb to the early 2020s). The method was the immunoSEQ multiplex PCR assay. Here the immuneACCESS table is served through TCRdb, limited to in-frame sequences with V and J called. Missing clones are a known gap in these copies; in checked studies unresolved V genes cover under half, and the rest lacks a known reason. This sample lists more than 15,000 clones; around 89% were detected once. The ten largest account for under 4% of the sample. Here the sequenced sample was peripheral blood, taken before any cancer treatment. The receptors come from a male donor aged 60 or older with stage II squamous cell lung carcinoma.

The chain joins TRBV28 to TRBJ1-5, with D tentatively TRBD1 (5 bases). Trimming left V 8 bases short and J 2 bases short, with 22 bases between. CDR1 and CDR2 (germline): MDHEN, SYDVKM. There are 17 residues in the CDR3. The CDR3 reads CASGRPGQVIGNQPQHF. In DNA, the CDR3 is TGTGCCAGCGGCCGACCGGGGCAGGTCATTGGCAATCAGCCCCAGCATTTT. The full variable domain, its missing parts supplied by reference TRBV28 and TRBJ1-5, is DVKVTQSSRYLVKRTGEKVFLECVQDMDHENMFWYRQDPGLGLRLIYFSYDVKMKEKGDIPEGYSVSREKKERFSLILESASTNQTSMYLCASGRPGQVIGNQPQHFGDGTRLSIL.

V usage is TRBV10-3 and J usage is TRBJ2-1, with 7 positions matching TRBD1. The CDR3 consists of 15 residues. The germline V gene encodes CDR1 ENHRY and CDR2 SYGVKD. CDR3 coding DNA: TGTGCGCATTCTCAGGGGGATAGCTCCTACAATGAGCAGTTCTTC. Its protein is CAHSQGDSSYNEQFF.

The rearrangement uses TRBV6-1 and TRBJ2-7; 12 nucleotides line up with TRBD1. The germline CDR1 and CDR2 sequences are MNHNS and SASEGT. The V and J ends lost 1 base and 5 bases, in that order; junction bases with no gene match: 3. The CDR3 runs to 15 residues. This CDR3 is CASSEVGTGGHEQYF. The CDR3 DNA is TGTGCCAGCAGTGAAGTCGGGACAGGGGGCCACGAGCAGTACTTC.

Written as DNA, the CDR3 is TGTGCCAGCAGTGAAGGGGGTAACGGCTCCGGGGAGCTGTTTTTT. Amino acid sequence: CASSEGGNGSGELFF. This chain uses TRBV6-1 with TRBJ2-2, with D uncertain. The germline CDR1 and CDR2 sequences are MNHNS and SASEGT. CDR3 length: 15 amino acids. V lost 1 base and J lost 6, with 12 bases in between.

The chain is built from TRBV2 and TRBJ2-1; maybe TRBD2 (6 bases). V was trimmed by 7 bases and J by 6 bases, leaving 10 bases between them. Per germline, CDR1 SNHLY and CDR2 FYNNEI. The CDR3 is made up of 12 amino acids. For the CDR3, the DNA is TGTGCCAGCACGAGGGAGGTCAATGAGCAGTTCTTC. Translation gives CASTREVNEQFF. Full variable domain (rest looked up from reference TRBV2 and TRBJ2-1): EPEVTQTPSHQVTQMGQEVILRCVPISNHLYFYWYRQILGQKVEFLVSFYNNEISEKSEIFDDQFSVERPDGSNFTLKIRSTKLEDSAMYFCASTREVNEQFFGPGTRLTVL.